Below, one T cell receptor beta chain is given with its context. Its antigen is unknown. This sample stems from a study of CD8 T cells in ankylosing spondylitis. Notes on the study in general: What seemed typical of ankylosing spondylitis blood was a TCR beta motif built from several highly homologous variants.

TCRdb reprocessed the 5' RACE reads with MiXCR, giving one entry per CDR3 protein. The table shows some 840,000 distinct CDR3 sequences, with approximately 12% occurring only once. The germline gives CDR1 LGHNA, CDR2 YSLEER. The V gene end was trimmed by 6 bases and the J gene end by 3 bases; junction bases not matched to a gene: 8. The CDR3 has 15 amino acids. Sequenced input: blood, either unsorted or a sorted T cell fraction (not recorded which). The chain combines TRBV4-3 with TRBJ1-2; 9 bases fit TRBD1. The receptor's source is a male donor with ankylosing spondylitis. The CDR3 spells CASSRDRVGDYGYTF. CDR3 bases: TGCGCCAGCAGTCGGGACAGGGTAGGGGACTATGGCTACACCTTC.